This TCR beta chain derives from a study of blood T cell repertoires in COVID-19. Turning to the study itself: Sample material is recorded as cDNA or gDNA derived from T cells, B-cell-depleted T cells, or PBMCs.

Source study methods: Cell counts per sample came from amplifying reference gene primers. The protocol was immunoSEQ multiplex PCR, while the TCRdb copy is restricted to in-frame clones and leaves out a portion. Clone size and V and J calls were adopted from that table, with D and trimming inferred from the DNA. This table has hundreds of thousands of clones, about nine tenths appearing once. Everyone who took part was roughly 18 to 90 years old, and they came from about two dozen US areas. Cohort 3 recovery required two negative PCRs, clearance, or symptom resolution. CDR3 length: 16 amino acids. Trimming removed 1 base from V and 5 bases from J; junction bases left unmatched: 8. Germline V CDR1 and CDR2: SGHVS, FNYEAQ.

This chain links TRBV7-6 with TRBJ2-7, with TRBD2 matching over 10 bases. Input material: PBMCs or T cells enriched from blood (not recorded which). This clonotype originated in a woman aged 18 to 35 who had recovered from COVID-19. The CDR3 DNA is TGTGCCAGCAGCTTAGATCCTCCTAGCGGGAGCAACGAGCAGTACTTC. It codes for CASSLDPPSGSNEQYF.